This entry lists 3 T cell receptor beta chains sequenced from one sample in a study of blood T cell repertoires in COVID-19. The table came from immunoSEQ multiplex PCR; TCRdb's copy has only in-frame clones and leaves some out. The data hold tens of thousands of clones, with around four fifths observed a single time. The sample taken for sequencing was peripheral blood. The receptors derive from a man aged 50 to 59 with acute or convalescent COVID-19.

The V gene is TRBV3-1 (or the pseudogene TRBV3-2), the J gene TRBJ1-1; 8 bases are shared with TRBD1. V dropped 3 bases and J dropped 6; count of bases not matched to a gene: 6. This CDR3 region has 14 residues. Germline CDR1 is LGHDT and CDR2 is YNNKEL (reference sequence). CDR3 sequence: CASSQTGVKSEAFF. CDR3 coding DNA: TGTGCCAGCAGCCAGACAGGGGTTAAATCTGAAGCTTTCTTT.

The chain uses TRBV2 and TRBJ2-2; weak D call: TRBD1 (5 bases). V lost 4 bases and J lost 7, with 10 bases in between. This CDR3 spans 13 amino acids. Germline loops: CDR1 SNHLY, CDR2 FYNNEI. The CDR3: CASSGTPYGELFF. As DNA, the CDR3 is TGTGCCAGCAGTGGGACACCCTACGGGGAGCTGTTTTTT.

This clone has a single count. The chain couples TRBV21-1 to TRBJ2-5; the D call TRBD1 from the table was never checked on the DNA. TRBV21-1 is a recognized pseudogene. The CDR3 has 19 residues. The CDR3: CASSNRDRGRGGEEETQYF. The CDR3 region has the DNA TGTGCCAGCAGCAACCGGGACAGGGGGCGGGGAGGGGAAGAAGAGACCCAGTACTTC.